This T cell receptor (beta chain) was observed in a study of T cell responses to AZD1222 COVID-19 vaccine. Study outcomes and limitations: A rise in Spike-specific TCR breadth and depth followed two AZD1222 doses.

The data were produced by immunoSEQ multiplex PCR, yet TCRdb's version contains in-frame clones alone and is incomplete. The sample contains roughly 100,000 clones, 85% to 90% of which appear only once. This clone has a handful of counts. The target antigen is unknown. The CDR3 length is 12 residues. Per the germline V gene, CDR1 is ENHRY and CDR2 is SYGVKD. Trimming at V came to 10 bases and at J to 5 bases, leaving 3 bases not matched to a gene. V gene TRBV10-3 combines with J gene TRBJ2-1; TRBD1 aligns across 9 bases. The input for sequencing was peripheral blood, taken on day 0 of AZD1222 vaccination. The receptor was isolated from an adult in good health. The CDR3 DNA follows: TGTGCCAGCAGGACAGGGGACAATGAGCAGTTCTTC. Translating gives CASRTGDNEQFF.